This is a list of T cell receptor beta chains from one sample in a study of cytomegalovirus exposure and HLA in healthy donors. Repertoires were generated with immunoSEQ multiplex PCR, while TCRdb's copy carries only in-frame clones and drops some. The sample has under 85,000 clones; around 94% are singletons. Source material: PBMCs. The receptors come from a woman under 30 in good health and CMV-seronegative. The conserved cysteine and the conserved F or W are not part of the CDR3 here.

CDR3 protein: ASTVILRGKNEQF
J gene: TRBJ2-1
V gene: TRBV7-9

CDR3 protein: ASSGWPDRGQETQY
J gene: TRBJ2-5
V gene: TRBV2

CDR3 protein: ASSPKVLRQDYGYT
J gene: TRBJ1-2
V gene: TRBV7-9

CDR3 protein: ASSLRSGAAREGQF
J gene: TRBJ2-1
V gene: TRBV11-2

CDR3 protein: ASSLAANSGAKNIQY
J gene: TRBJ2-4
V gene: TRBV7-2

CDR3 protein: ASSIAWGRTGHPY
J gene: TRBJ2-4
V gene: TRBV19

CDR3 protein: ASSNRQVSGNTIY
J gene: TRBJ1-3
V gene: TRBV21-1

CDR3 protein: ASSQDTADRANTGELF
J gene: TRBJ2-2
V gene: TRBV4-1

CDR3 protein: ASSEGQGGTEAF
J gene: TRBJ1-1
V gene: TRBV5-1

CDR3 protein: AIRASGGPQETQY
J gene: TRBJ2-5
V gene: TRBV10-3

CDR3 protein: ASQYGGSYNEQF
J gene: TRBJ2-1
V gene: TRBV27

CDR3 protein: ASSGDYHTDTQY
J gene: TRBJ2-3
V gene: TRBV9

CDR3 protein: ASSFHRGGYGYT
J gene: TRBJ1-2
V gene: TRBV11-2

CDR3 protein: ASSQAPFRGPHGYT
J gene: TRBJ1-2
V gene: TRBV4-1

CDR3 protein: AISDTGVEAF
J gene: TRBJ1-1
V gene: TRBV10-3

CDR3 protein: ASSSPIDRESGYT
J gene: TRBJ1-2
V gene: TRBV28

CDR3 protein: ASSYQLAGGSGEQY
J gene: TRBJ2-7
V gene: TRBV6-5

CDR3 protein: ASSLGRQNNQPQH
J gene: TRBJ1-5
V gene: TRBV28

CDR3 protein: ASSIETGEYQPQH
J gene: TRBJ1-5
V gene: TRBV19

CDR3 protein: ASSPGVTQY
J gene: TRBJ2-3
V gene: TRBV7-9

CDR3 protein: ASSLRQMNTEAF
J gene: TRBJ1-1
V gene: TRBV27

CDR3 protein: ASSILDRGYNEQF
J gene: TRBJ2-1
V gene: TRBV27

CDR3 protein: ASSLRTGLAAYNEQF
J gene: TRBJ2-1
V gene: TRBV28

CDR3 protein: ASSQDLRGEQY
J gene: TRBJ2-7
V gene: TRBV14

CDR3 protein: ASRDTYNEQF
J gene: TRBJ2-1
V gene: TRBV6-1

CDR3 protein: ASSLVGGRASETQY
J gene: TRBJ2-5
V gene: TRBV5-4

CDR3 protein: ASSVPPGQGADEQY
J gene: TRBJ2-7
V gene: TRBV7-9

CDR3 protein: AWSGQGGQPQH
J gene: TRBJ1-5
V gene: TRBV30

CDR3 protein: ASSSRGGLTYEQY
J gene: TRBJ2-7
V gene: TRBV5-1

CDR3 protein: ASSIRDRGLNEQF
J gene: TRBJ2-1
V gene: TRBV5-6

CDR3 protein: ATSPSRGYGTEAF
J gene: TRBJ1-1
V gene: TRBV15